A selection of T cell receptor beta chains follows, all from one sample in a study of T cell responses to AZD1222 COVID-19 vaccine. The data were produced by immunoSEQ multiplex PCR, yet TCRdb's version contains in-frame clones alone and is incomplete. Of approximately 150,000 clones listed, about 94% are singletons. The sequencing here drew on peripheral blood, taken 28 days after the second AZD1222 dose. These receptor sequences come from an adult who received the AZD1222 COVID-19 vaccine. Each CDR3 is given with its conserved first and last residue. D genes are given only for firm matches. Clone size is shown for a subset of rows, as once, few, many or a class of expanded clone.

clone size: -
J gene: TRBJ2-7
V gene: TRBV6-2/TRBV6-3
D gene: TRBD1
CDR3 protein: CASSYFRGQGPWEQYF
CDR3 DNA: TGTGCCAGCAGTTACTTTCGGGGACAGGGGCCTTGGGAGCAGTACTTC

clone size: -
J gene: TRBJ2-7
V gene: TRBV5-5
D gene: -
CDR3 protein: CASSPGSVRTYEQYF
CDR3 DNA: TGTGCCAGCAGCCCGGGGTCGGTTCGAACCTACGAGCAGTACTTC

clone size: -
J gene: TRBJ1-5
V gene: TRBV10-3
D gene: -
CDR3 protein: CAISESGTTGFGQPQHF
CDR3 DNA: TGTGCCATCAGTGAGTCAGGGACCACAGGGTTCGGTCAGCCCCAGCATTTT

clone size: once
J gene: TRBJ1-6
V gene: TRBV19
D gene: -
CDR3 protein: CASRRGEDSPLHF
CDR3 DNA: TGTGCCAGTAGGAGGGGGGAGGATTCACCCCTCCACTTT

clone size: -
J gene: TRBJ1-1
V gene: TRBV12-3/TRBV12-4
D gene: -
CDR3 protein: CASSLRFTEAFF
CDR3 DNA: TGTGCCAGCAGTTTAAGGTTTACTGAAGCTTTCTTT

clone size: -
J gene: TRBJ2-5
V gene: TRBV29-1
D gene: -
CDR3 protein: CSVVGDGAQETQYF
CDR3 DNA: TGCAGCGTTGTAGGGGATGGAGCTCAAGAGACCCAGTACTTC

clone size: -
J gene: TRBJ1-5
V gene: TRBV3-1/TRBV3-2
D gene: TRBD1
CDR3 protein: CASSRRDRLVTCAPQHF
CDR3 DNA: TGTGCCAGCAGCCGACGGGACAGGTTGGTCACCTGTGCGCCCCAGCATTTT

clone size: -
J gene: TRBJ1-2
V gene: TRBV6-2/TRBV6-3
D gene: TRBD1
CDR3 protein: CASSWTGWEGYTF
CDR3 DNA: TGTGCCAGCAGTTGGACAGGGTGGGAAGGCTACACCTTC

clone size: -
J gene: TRBJ1-2
V gene: TRBV13
D gene: -
CDR3 protein: CASSLEGGNYGYTF
CDR3 DNA: TGTGCCAGCAGCTTAGAGGGTGGGAACTATGGCTACACCTTC

clone size: -
J gene: TRBJ2-5
V gene: TRBV29-1
D gene: -
CDR3 protein: CSVEGEVLETQYF
CDR3 DNA: TGCAGCGTTGAAGGGGAAGTTTTGGAGACCCAGTACTTC

clone size: -
J gene: TRBJ1-5
V gene: TRBV19
D gene: -
CDR3 protein: CASRVGGQPQHF
CDR3 DNA: TGTGCCAGTAGGGTAGGAGGTCAGCCCCAGCATTTT

clone size: -
J gene: TRBJ2-5
V gene: TRBV4-3
D gene: TRBD1
CDR3 protein: CASSHARTGSETQYF
CDR3 DNA: TGCGCCAGCAGCCACGCGAGGACAGGGTCGGAGACCCAGTACTTC

clone size: -
J gene: TRBJ2-3
V gene: TRBV11-2
D gene: TRBD2
CDR3 protein: CASSLAGGYTDTQYF
CDR3 DNA: TGTGCCAGCAGCTTAGCGGGGGGATACACAGATACGCAGTATTTT

clone size: -
J gene: TRBJ2-2
V gene: TRBV6-5
D gene: -
CDR3 protein: CASSYTETMNTGELFF
CDR3 DNA: TGTGCCAGCAGTTACACTGAAACAATGAACACCGGGGAGCTGTTTTTT

clone size: -
J gene: TRBJ1-1
V gene: TRBV10-3
D gene: TRBD1
CDR3 protein: CAIRTTGGNTEAFF
CDR3 DNA: TGTGCCATCCGGACGACAGGGGGCAACACTGAAGCTTTCTTT

clone size: -
J gene: TRBJ1-3
V gene: TRBV5-6
D gene: TRBD1
CDR3 protein: CASTRGSSGNTIYF
CDR3 DNA: TGTGCCAGCACCAGGGGGAGCTCTGGAAACACCATATATTTT

clone size: once
J gene: TRBJ2-7
V gene: TRBV7-9
D gene: -
CDR3 protein: CASSGRTVPYEQYF
CDR3 DNA: TGTGCCAGCAGCGGTCGGACCGTCCCCTACGAGCAGTACTTC

clone size: -
J gene: TRBJ2-5
V gene: TRBV5-6
D gene: -
CDR3 protein: CASSTRLGGTQYF
CDR3 DNA: TGTGCCAGCAGCACGAGACTAGGAGGGACCCAGTACTTC

clone size: -
J gene: TRBJ2-3
V gene: TRBV19
D gene: -
CDR3 protein: CASSPVASSTDTQYF
CDR3 DNA: TGTGCCAGTAGTCCTGTAGCGTCTAGCACAGATACGCAGTATTTT

clone size: -
J gene: TRBJ2-1
V gene: TRBV5-6
D gene: -
CDR3 protein: CASSSRFRGYQFF
CDR3 DNA: TGTGCCAGCAGCTCCCGATTCCGTGGCTATCAGTTCTTC

clone size: -
J gene: TRBJ1-2
V gene: TRBV9
D gene: -
CDR3 protein: CASSVRGNYGYTF
CDR3 DNA: TGTGCCAGCAGCGTGAGGGGAAACTATGGCTACACCTTC